This entry lists 17 T cell receptor beta chains sequenced from one sample in a study of shared clonotypes between healthy human individuals. Using immunoSEQ multiplex PCR, the repertoire was profiled, and TCRdb retains in-frame clones only, with some absent. In the table there are 850,000 to 1,200,000 clones, around four fifths of which are singletons. Input material: memory CD4+ T cells sorted from blood. Subset defined: CD45RA-negative fraction. These receptor sequences come from a young man in good health.

Comments on this clone: This same CDR3 is encoded by further DNA sequences in the sample. This CDR3 is CASRRVETQYF. For the CDR3, the DNA is TGTGCCTCTCGTCGAGTGGAGACCCAGTACTTC. The rearrangement links TRBV2 to TRBJ2-5; no reliable D call. This CDR3 comprises 11 residues. Per germline, CDR1 SNHLY and CDR2 FYNNEI. The germline V and J ends were trimmed by 11 bases and 5 bases, with 12 bases remaining between them. The full variable domain, with the rest looked up from reference TRBV2 and TRBJ2-5, is EPEVTQTPSHQVTQMGQEVILRCVPISNHLYFYWYRQILGQKVEFLVSFYNNEISEKSEIFDDQFSVERPDGSNFTLKIRSTKLEDSAMYFCASRRVETQYFGPGTRLLVL.

This clone was seen only once. The chain uses TRBV27 and TRBJ2-7, with no clear D. V was trimmed by 4 bases and J by 2 bases, leaving 6 bases between them. The V gene's germline CDR1 is MNHEY and CDR2 SMNVEV (reference sequence). CDR3 length: 12 residues. The CDR3 sequence: CASSSTPYEQYF. CDR3 nucleotide sequence: TGTGCCAGCAGTTCGACACCCTACGAGCAGTACTTC.

The gene calls are TRBV11-2 and TRBJ2-2; D may be TRBD2 (5 bases). Germline V CDR1 and CDR2: SGHAT, FQNNGV. The CDR3 length is 13 residues. Trimming stripped 6 bases from V and 8 bases from J, with 13 bases between. The CDR3 DNA sequence: TGTGCCAGCAGAGAGCAAGCGGAAGGGGAGCTGTTTTTT. Amino acids: CASREQAEGELFF.

The sample holds a few counts of this clone. V and J are TRBV19 and TRBJ2-5; D is uncertain. The length of the CDR3 is 10 residues. Trimming pared 10 bases from V and 5 bases from J, leaving 8 bases between. Germline-derived CDR1 and CDR2 are LNHDA and SQIVND (reference sequence). The CDR3 DNA reads as TGTGCCACCCTCCGGGAGACCCAGTACTTC. Encoded protein: CATLRETQYF.

The chain recombines TRBV28 with TRBJ2-6; D may be TRBD1 (5 bases). Trimming removed 3 bases at V and 2 bases at J, with 8 bases between. Looked up from germline, CDR1 is MDHEN and CDR2 is SYDVKM. CDR3 size: 15 residues. CDR3 bases: TGTGCCAGCAGTTTTAGGGGCACTGGGGCCAACGTCCTGACTTTC. Translating it yields CASSFRGTGANVLTF.

The V gene is TRBV5-1, the J gene TRBJ2-5; 8 nucleotides match TRBD2. CDR1 and CDR2 (germline): SGHRS, YFSETQ. Trimming cost V 3 bases and J 4 bases; bases outside gene matches: 11. The CDR3 sequence is 16 residues long. CDR3 DNA: TGCGCCAGCAGCTCTAAACCGGGACTAGTAGGAGAGACCCAGTACTTC. Translated, it gives CASSSKPGLVGETQYF. Full variable domain (rest looked up from reference TRBV5-1 and TRBJ2-5): KAGVTQTPRYLIKTRGQQVTLSCSPISGHRSVSWYQQTPGQGLQFLFEYFSETQRNKGNFPGRFSGRQFSNSRSEMNVSTLELGDSALYLCASSSKPGLVGETQYFGPGTRLLVL.

The V call is TRBV15, the J call TRBJ1-4; 8 bases agree with TRBD1. The CDR3 contains 15 residues. In germline, CDR1 is LNHNV, CDR2 YYDKDF (reference sequence). Trimming took 4 bases from V and 8 from J; bases not matched to a gene: 9. CDR3 residues: CATSKVGQGDEKLFF. CDR3 nucleotide sequence: TGTGCCACCAGCAAGGTTGGACAGGGCGACGAAAAACTGTTTTTT.

This chain joins TRBV30 and TRBJ1-2; 9 positions match TRBD1. The CDR3 runs 14 residues. Germline CDR1 is GTSNPN and CDR2 is SVGIG (reference sequence). The V gene end was trimmed by 4 bases and the J gene end by 7 bases; junction bases not matched to a gene: 10. CDR3 bases: TGTGCCTGGACTCTAAGGGACAGGGAGACTGGCTACACCTTC. Translating gives CAWTLRDRETGYTF.

This clone has just a few counts. The sample holds other DNA sequences that translate to the same CDR3. The chain uses TRBV6-5 and TRBJ2-7; D gene ambiguous. Germline V gene sequence: CDR1 MNHEY, CDR2 SVGAGI. Trimming stripped 4 bases from V and 4 bases from J, with 5 bases between. The CDR3 is 11 amino acids. The CDR3 region is CASSSLYEQYF. The DNA for the CDR3 is TGTGCCAGCAGTTCCCTTTACGAGCAGTACTTC.

The chain has TRBV7-9 and TRBJ2-3, with D uncertain. The germline V gene has CDR1 SEHNR and CDR2 FQNEAQ (reference sequence). CDR3 length: 14 amino acids. V was cut by 4 bases and J by 5 bases, with 13 bases left in between. CDR3 amino acids: CASSSRREVDTQYF. CDR3 coding DNA: TGTGCCAGCAGCTCCCGGCGAGAAGTAGATACGCAGTATTTT. The variable domain in full, completed from reference TRBV7-9 and TRBJ2-3, reads DTGVSQNPRHKITKRGQNVTFRCDPISEHNRLYWYRQTLGQGPEFLTYFQNEAQLEKSRLLSDRFSAERPKGSFSTLEIQRTEQGDSAMYLCASSSRREVDTQYFGPGTRLTVL.

The chain is built from TRBV11-2 and TRBJ2-5, with D perhaps TRBD2 (5 bases). The CDR3 consists of 13 residues. CDR1 and CDR2 from the germline V gene are SGHAT and FQNNGV. Trimming removed 1 base from V and 5 bases from J, with 8 bases in between. The CDR3 protein is CASSLGERETQYF. The CDR3 region has the DNA TGTGCCAGCAGCTTAGGGGAGCGGGAGACCCAGTACTTC.

This clone was seen a handful of times. The J gene is TRBJ2-7, the V gene TRBV7-9; a weak D match, TRBD1 (5 bases). CDR3 length: 14 amino acids. The V end lost 2 bases, the J end lost 0 bases, and 8 bases lay between the germline ends. Germline V gene data show CDR1 as SEHNR and CDR2 as FQNEAQ (reference sequence). The CDR3, as DNA: TGTGCCAGCAGCTTAATGACAGTCTCCTACGAGCAGTACTTC. Translating gives CASSLMTVSYEQYF.

The chain employs TRBV7-8 and TRBJ1-4, with D possibly TRBD1 on 5 matching bases. The V gene's germline CDR1 is SGHVS and CDR2 FQNEAQ. The CDR3 spans 15 residues. V lost 5 bases, J lost 6 bases, and 16 bases lay in between. Written as DNA, the CDR3 is TGTGCCAGCAGCGACTATGAAGGAGGGGATGAAAAACTGTTTTTT. Its protein product is CASSDYEGGDEKLFF. The entire variable domain, with the rest obtained from reference TRBV7-8 and TRBJ1-4, is as follows: GAGVSQSPRYKVAKRGQDVALRCDPISGHVSLFWYQQALGQGPEFLTYFQNEAQLDKSGLPSDRFFAERPEGSVSTLKIQRTQQEDSAVYLCASSDYEGGDEKLFFGSGTQLSVL.

Written as DNA, the CDR3 is TGTGCCAGCAGCTTCGACGGACTAGCGGCAGATACGCAGTATTTT. Translated, it gives CASSFDGLAADTQYF. The J gene is TRBJ2-3, the V gene TRBV7-8; 10 nucleotides line up with TRBD2. V gave up 3 bases and J gave up 4 bases; unmatched junction bases: 4. CDR3 length: 15 amino acids. Germline V gene data show CDR1 as SGHVS and CDR2 as FQNEAQ.

The chain is built from TRBV19 and TRBJ1-5; possible D gene TRBD1, 6 bases. V was clipped by 4 bases and J by 1 base, with 14 bases between them. Germline values: CDR1 LNHDA, CDR2 SQIVND (reference sequence). This CDR3 contains 16 residues. The DNA for the CDR3 is TGTGCCAGTAGTACAGGGGTCATGTCGAGCAATCAGCCCCAGCATTTT. It is translated as CASSTGVMSSNQPQHF. The full variable domain, in which reference TRBV19 and TRBJ1-5 provide the parts outside the CDR3, is DGGITQSPKYLFRKEGQNVTLSCEQNLNHDAMYWYRQDPGQGLRLIYYSQIVNDFQKGDIAEGYSVSREKKESFPLTVTSAQKNPTAFYLCASSTGVMSSNQPQHFGDGTRLSIL.

Comments on this clone: One junction end disagrees with the germline gene, perhaps due to a read error. The V call is TRBV28, the J call TRBJ2-3; D is unclear. From germline, CDR1 is MDHEN and CDR2 SYDVKM. The CDR3 consists of 12 residues. Here the CDR3 reads CASSSLREMGNF. CDR3 coding DNA: TGTGCCAGCAGTTCCCTCCGTGAGATGGGGAATTTT. The whole variable domain, filled in from reference TRBV28 and TRBJ2-3, reads DVKVTQSSRYLVKRTGEKVFLECVQDMDHENMFWYRQDPGLGLRLIYFSYDVKMKEKGDIPEGYSVSREKKERFSLILESASTNQTSMYLCASSSLREMGNFGPGTRLTVL.

The chain carries TRBV7-6 and TRBJ2-5; 9 positions match TRBD2. The DNA matches TRBJ2-7 better at its end, which makes the J call doubtful. The CDR3 sequence is 16 residues long. From germline, CDR1 is SGHVS and CDR2 FNYEAQ. The CDR3 region is CASSFSGGSGSYEQYF. CDR3 nucleotides: TGTGCCAGCAGCTTCAGCGGCGGTAGCGGGAGCTACGAGCAGTACTTC.